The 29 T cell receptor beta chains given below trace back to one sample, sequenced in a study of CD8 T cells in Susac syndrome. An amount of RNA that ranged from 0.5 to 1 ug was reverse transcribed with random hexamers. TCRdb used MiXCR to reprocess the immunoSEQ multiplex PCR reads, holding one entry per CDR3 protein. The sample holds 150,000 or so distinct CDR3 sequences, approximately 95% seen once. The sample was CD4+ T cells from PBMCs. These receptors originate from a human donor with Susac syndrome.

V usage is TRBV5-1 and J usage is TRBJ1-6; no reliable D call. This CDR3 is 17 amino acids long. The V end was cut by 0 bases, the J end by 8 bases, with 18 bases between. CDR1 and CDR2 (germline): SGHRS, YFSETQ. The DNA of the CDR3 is TGCGCCAGCAGCTTGGAAGGATTGGGGTTTTCGGATTCACCCCTCCACTTT. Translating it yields CASSLEGLGFSDSPLHF. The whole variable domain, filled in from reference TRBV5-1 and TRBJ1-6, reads KAGVTQTPRYLIKTRGQQVTLSCSPISGHRSVSWYQQTPGQGLQFLFEYFSETQRNKGNFPGRFSGRQFSNSRSEMNVSTLELGDSALYLCASSLEGLGFSDSPLHFGNGTRLTVT.

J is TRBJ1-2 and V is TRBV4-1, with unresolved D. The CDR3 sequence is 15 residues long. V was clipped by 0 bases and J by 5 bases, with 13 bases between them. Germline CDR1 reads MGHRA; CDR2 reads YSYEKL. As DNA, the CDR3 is TGCGCCAGCAGCCAAGAAGACCAGAAAGAGTATGGCTACACCTTC. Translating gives CASSQEDQKEYGYTF.

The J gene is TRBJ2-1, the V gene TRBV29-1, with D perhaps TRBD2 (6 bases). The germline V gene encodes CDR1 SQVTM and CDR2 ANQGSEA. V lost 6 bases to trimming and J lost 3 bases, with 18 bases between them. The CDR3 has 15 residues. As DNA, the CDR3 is TGCAGCGTCCAAACTCGGTGGGGAGGCTACAATGAGCAGTTCTTC. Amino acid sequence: CSVQTRWGGYNEQFF.

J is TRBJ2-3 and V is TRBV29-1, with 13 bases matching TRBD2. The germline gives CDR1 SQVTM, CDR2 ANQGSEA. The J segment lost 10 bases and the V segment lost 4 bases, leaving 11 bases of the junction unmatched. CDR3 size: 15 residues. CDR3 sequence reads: CSVGWTSGGFEAQYF. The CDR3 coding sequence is TGCAGCGTTGGTTGGACTAGCGGGGGCTTCGAAGCGCAGTATTTT.

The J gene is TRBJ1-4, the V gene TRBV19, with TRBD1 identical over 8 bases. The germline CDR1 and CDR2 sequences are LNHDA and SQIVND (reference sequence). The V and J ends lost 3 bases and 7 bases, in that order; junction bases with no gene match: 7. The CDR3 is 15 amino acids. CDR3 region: CASSIGRGPSEKLFF. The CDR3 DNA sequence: TGTGCCAGTAGTATCGGCAGGGGGCCAAGTGAAAAACTGTTTTTT.

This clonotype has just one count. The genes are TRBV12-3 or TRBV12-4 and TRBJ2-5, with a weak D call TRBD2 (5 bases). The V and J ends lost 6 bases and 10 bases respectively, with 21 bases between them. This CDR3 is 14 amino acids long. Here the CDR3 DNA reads TGTGCCAGCAGCCTCAGTGGAGACCAACGGGACCAGTACTTC. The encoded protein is CASSLSGDQRDQYF.

CDR3 region: CASSIDRGPYGYTF. Here the CDR3 DNA reads TGTGCCAGCAGCATCGACAGGGGGCCCTATGGCTACACCTTC. V and J are TRBV7-2 and TRBJ1-2; 10 bases map to TRBD1. This CDR3 is 14 amino acids long. Germline V gene lookup returns CDR1 SGHTA and CDR2 FQGNSA. The junction had 4 bases not matched to a gene; V was cut back by 5 bases and J by 4 bases. The full variable domain, with the rest looked up from reference TRBV7-2 and TRBJ1-2, is GAGVSQSPSNKVTEKGKDVELRCDPISGHTALYWYRQSLGQGLEFLIYFQGNSAPDKSGLPSDRFSAERTGGSVSTLTIQRTQQEDSAVYLCASSIDRGPYGYTFGSGTRLTVV.

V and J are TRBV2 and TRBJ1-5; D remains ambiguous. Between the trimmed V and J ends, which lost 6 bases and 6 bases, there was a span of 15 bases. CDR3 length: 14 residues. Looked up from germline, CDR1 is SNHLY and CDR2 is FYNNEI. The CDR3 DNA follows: TGTGCCAGCAGAGGCACCGGGTCCGGTCAGCCCCAGCATTTT. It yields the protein CASRGTGSGQPQHF.

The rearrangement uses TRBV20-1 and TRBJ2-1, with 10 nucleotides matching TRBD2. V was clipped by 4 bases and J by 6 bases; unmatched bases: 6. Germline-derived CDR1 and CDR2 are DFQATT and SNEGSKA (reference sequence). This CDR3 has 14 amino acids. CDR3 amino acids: CSAIKAGGPNEQFF. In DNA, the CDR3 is TGCAGTGCTATTAAAGCGGGAGGGCCCAATGAGCAGTTCTTC.

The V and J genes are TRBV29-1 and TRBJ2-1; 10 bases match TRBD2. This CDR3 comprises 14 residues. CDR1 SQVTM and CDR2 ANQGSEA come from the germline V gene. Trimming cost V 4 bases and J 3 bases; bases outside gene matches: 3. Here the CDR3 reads CSVVASGSYNEQFF. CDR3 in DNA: TGCAGCGTTGTCGCTAGCGGGAGCTACAATGAGCAGTTCTTC.

The CDR3 DNA sequence: TGTGCCAGCAGCCGTGGACAGGGACTCTACGAGCAGTACTTC. Translating it yields CASSRGQGLYEQYF. The V and J genes are TRBV3-1 and TRBJ2-7; TRBD1 aligns across 8 bases. CDR1 and CDR2 (germline): LGHDT, YNNKEL (reference sequence). This CDR3 spans 14 amino acids. With 4 bases clipped from V and 3 bases from J, the junction kept 5 bases outside the gene matches.

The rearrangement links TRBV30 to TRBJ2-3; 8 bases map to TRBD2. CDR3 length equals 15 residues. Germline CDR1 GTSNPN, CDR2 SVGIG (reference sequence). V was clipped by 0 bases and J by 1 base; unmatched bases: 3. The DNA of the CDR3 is TGTGCCTGGAGTGTAGCGGGGGAGCGCACAGATACGCAGTATTTT. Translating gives CAWSVAGERTDTQYF.

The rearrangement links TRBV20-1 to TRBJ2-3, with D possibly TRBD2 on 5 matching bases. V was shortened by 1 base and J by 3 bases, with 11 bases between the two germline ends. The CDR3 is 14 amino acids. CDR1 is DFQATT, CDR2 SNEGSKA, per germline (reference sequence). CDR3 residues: CSARGTRGTDTQYF. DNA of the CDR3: TGCAGTGCTAGAGGGACGAGAGGGACAGATACGCAGTATTTT.

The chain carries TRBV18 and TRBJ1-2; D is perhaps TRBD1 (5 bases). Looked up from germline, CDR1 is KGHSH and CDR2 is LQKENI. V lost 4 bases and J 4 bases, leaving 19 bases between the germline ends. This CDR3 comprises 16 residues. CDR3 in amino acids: CASSHDSPTNPYGYTF. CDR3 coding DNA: TGTGCCAGCTCACATGACAGCCCCACAAATCCCTATGGCTACACCTTC.

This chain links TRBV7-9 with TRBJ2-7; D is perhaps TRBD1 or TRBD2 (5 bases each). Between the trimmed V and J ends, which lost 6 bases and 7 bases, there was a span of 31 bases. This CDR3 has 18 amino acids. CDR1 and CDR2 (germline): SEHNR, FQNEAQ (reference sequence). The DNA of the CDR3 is TGTGCCAGCAGTCCCCCTAGCCCCCTTGCGCGGCCAGAGGGGGAGCAGTACTTC. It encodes CASSPPSPLARPEGEQYF.

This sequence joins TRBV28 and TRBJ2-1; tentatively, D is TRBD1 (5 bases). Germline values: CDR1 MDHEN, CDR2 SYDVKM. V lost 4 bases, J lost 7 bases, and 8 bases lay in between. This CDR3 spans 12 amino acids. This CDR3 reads CASSWGRNEQFF. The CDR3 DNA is TGTGCCAGCAGTTGGGGCAGGAATGAGCAGTTCTTC.

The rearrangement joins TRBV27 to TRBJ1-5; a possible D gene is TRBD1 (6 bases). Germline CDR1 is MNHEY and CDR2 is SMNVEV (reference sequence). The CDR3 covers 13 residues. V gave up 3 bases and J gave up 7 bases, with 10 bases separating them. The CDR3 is CASSFETGQPQHF. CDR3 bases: TGTGCCAGCAGTTTCGAAACAGGGCAGCCCCAGCATTTT.

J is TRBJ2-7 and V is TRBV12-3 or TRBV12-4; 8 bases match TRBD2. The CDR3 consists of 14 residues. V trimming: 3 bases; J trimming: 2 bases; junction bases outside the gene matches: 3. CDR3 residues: CASSLETSAYEQYF. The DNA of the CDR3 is TGTGCCAGCAGTTTGGAGACTAGCGCCTACGAGCAGTACTTC.

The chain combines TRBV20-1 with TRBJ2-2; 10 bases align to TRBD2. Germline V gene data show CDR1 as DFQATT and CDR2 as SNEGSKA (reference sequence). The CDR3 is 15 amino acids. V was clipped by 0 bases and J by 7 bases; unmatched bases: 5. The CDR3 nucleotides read TGCAGTGCTAGAGATCTAAGACTAGCGGGCGGGGAGCTGTTTTTT. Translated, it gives CSARDLRLAGGELFF.

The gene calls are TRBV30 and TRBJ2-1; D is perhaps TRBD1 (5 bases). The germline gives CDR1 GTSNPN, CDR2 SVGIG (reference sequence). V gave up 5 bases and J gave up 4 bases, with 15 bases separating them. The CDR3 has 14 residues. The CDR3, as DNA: TGTGCCTGGTCTAGTCAGGGATCGTACAATGAGCAGTTCTTC. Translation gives CAWSSQGSYNEQFF.

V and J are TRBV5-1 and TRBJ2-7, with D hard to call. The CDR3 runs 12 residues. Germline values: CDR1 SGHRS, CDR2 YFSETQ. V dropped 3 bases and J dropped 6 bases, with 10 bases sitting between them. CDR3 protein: CASSSWPSEQYF. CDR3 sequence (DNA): TGCGCCAGCAGCTCGTGGCCTAGCGAGCAGTACTTC.

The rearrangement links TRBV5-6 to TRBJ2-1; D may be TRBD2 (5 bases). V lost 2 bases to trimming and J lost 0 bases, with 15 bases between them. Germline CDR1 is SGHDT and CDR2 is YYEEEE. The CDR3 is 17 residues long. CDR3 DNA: TGTGCCAGCAGCTTTGGGCCCGCTAGCAGCTCCTACAATGAGCAGTTCTTC. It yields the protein CASSFGPASSSYNEQFF.

The CDR3 spells CASSPRRTMNTEAFF. CDR3 bases: TGTGCCAGTAGTCCCCGACGGACCATGAACACTGAAGCTTTCTTT. This chain uses TRBV19 with TRBJ1-1; D uncertain. Trimming stripped 5 bases from V and 0 bases from J, with 13 bases between. Germline V gene lookup returns CDR1 LNHDA and CDR2 SQIVND (reference sequence). The CDR3 contains 15 residues.

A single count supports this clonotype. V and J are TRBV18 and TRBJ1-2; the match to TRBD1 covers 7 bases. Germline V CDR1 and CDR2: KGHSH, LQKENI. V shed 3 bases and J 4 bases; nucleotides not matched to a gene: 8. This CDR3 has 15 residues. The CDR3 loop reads CASSPSWGQSYGYTF. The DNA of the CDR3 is TGTGCCAGCTCACCTTCGTGGGGACAGAGCTATGGCTACACCTTC.

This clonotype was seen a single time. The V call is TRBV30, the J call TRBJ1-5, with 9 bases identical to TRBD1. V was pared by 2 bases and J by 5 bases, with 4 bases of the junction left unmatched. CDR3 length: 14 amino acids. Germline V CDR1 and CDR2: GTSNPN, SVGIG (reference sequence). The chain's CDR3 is CAWSQGQGYQPQHF. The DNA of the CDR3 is TGTGCCTGGAGTCAGGGACAGGGTTATCAGCCCCAGCATTTT.

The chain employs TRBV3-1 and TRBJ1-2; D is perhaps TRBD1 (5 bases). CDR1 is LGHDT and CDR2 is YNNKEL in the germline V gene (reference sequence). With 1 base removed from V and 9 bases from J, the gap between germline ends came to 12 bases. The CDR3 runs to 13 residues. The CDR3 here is CASSQGWGASYTF. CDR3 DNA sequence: TGTGCCAGCAGCCAAGGATGGGGCGCGAGCTACACCTTC.

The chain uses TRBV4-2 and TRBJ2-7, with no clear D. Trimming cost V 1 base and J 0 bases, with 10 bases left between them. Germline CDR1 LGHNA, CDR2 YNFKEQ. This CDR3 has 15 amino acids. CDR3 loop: CASSQAALSSYEQYF. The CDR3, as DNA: TGTGCCAGCAGCCAAGCTGCGTTAAGCTCCTACGAGCAGTACTTC.

The CDR3 here is CAWSVRSSGRALEQFF. CDR3 bases: TGTGCCTGGAGTGTTCGTTCTAGCGGGAGGGCCCTTGAGCAGTTCTTC. The rearrangement uses TRBV30 and TRBJ2-1; 12 nucleotides align to TRBD2. The V segment lost 0 bases and the J segment 9 bases; nucleotides outside the gene matches: 9. The germline V gene has CDR1 GTSNPN and CDR2 SVGIG (reference sequence). The length of the CDR3 is 16 residues.

Here the CDR3 reads CSASGSAGGTYNEQFF. The CDR3 region has the DNA TGCAGTGCTTCCGGGTCTGCGGGAGGAACCTACAATGAGCAGTTCTTC. The chain carries TRBV20-1 and TRBJ2-1, with 8 positions matching TRBD2. The CDR3 length is 16 residues. The V gene end was trimmed by 5 bases and the J gene end by 2 bases; junction bases not matched to a gene: 11. Germline V lookup: CDR1 DFQATT, CDR2 SNEGSKA (reference sequence).